These 20 T cell receptor beta chains were sequenced from one sample in a study of CD4 T cells in relation to SARS-CoV-2 and coronaviruses. Only in-frame clones appear in the TCRdb table, and some are missing; sequencing was by immunoSEQ multiplex PCR. The repertoire holds about 64,000 clones, with about 94% as singletons. CD4+ T cells from unexposed donors were obtained before the COVID-19 pandemic (2011-2018). Sequencing used naive CD4+ T cells from PBMCs. The subset denotes: naive CD4+ T cells isolated by negative enrichment. These receptors all stem from a human donor in good health.

This rearrangement joins TRBV19 to TRBJ1-1, with unresolved D. This CDR3 is built from 12 residues. The germline V gene has CDR1 LNHDA and CDR2 SQIVND (reference sequence). V was cut by 4 bases and J by 9 bases, with 12 bases left in between. CDR3 protein: CASSKEGTKAFF. The CDR3 DNA reads as TGTGCCAGTAGTAAGGAGGGAACGAAAGCTTTCTTT. The whole variable domain, remainder taken from reference TRBV19 and TRBJ1-1, is DGGITQSPKYLFRKEGQNVTLSCEQNLNHDAMYWYRQDPGQGLRLIYYSQIVNDFQKGDIAEGYSVSREKKESFPLTVTSAQKNPTAFYLCASSKEGTKAFFGQGTRLTVV.

This chain joins TRBV5-1 and TRBJ2-1; TRBD2 matches 16 bases. The CDR3 has 14 amino acids. After removal of 6 bases from V and 10 bases from J, the junction contained 4 bases not matched to a gene. Germline CDR1 is SGHRS and CDR2 is YFSETQ. As DNA, the CDR3 is TGCGCCAGCACCGGGACTAGCGGGAGGGAAGAGCAGTTCTTC. This translates into CASTGTSGREEQFF. Full variable domain (outside the CDR3, taken from reference TRBV5-1 and TRBJ2-1): KAGVTQTPRYLIKTRGQQVTLSCSPISGHRSVSWYQQTPGQGLQFLFEYFSETQRNKGNFPGRFSGRQFSNSRSEMNVSTLELGDSALYLCASTGTSGREEQFFGPGTRLTVL.

The chain recombines TRBV7-2 with TRBJ2-2; TRBD2 aligns across 8 bases. Germline CDR1 SGHTA, CDR2 FQGNSA. Germline trimming cut 5 bases from V and 6 bases from J; bases unmatched to any gene: 8. The CDR3 is 15 residues long. The CDR3 loop is CASSASGGAAGELFF. CDR3 sequence (DNA): TGTGCCAGCAGCGCCTCGGGGGGGGCCGCCGGGGAGCTGTTTTTT.

The chain carries TRBV27 and TRBJ2-1, with 10 bases matching TRBD2. There are 16 residues in the CDR3. From germline, CDR1 is MNHEY and CDR2 SMNVEV (reference sequence). V dropped 4 bases and J dropped 3; count of bases not matched to a gene: 6. Here the CDR3 reads CASSSTGTSVYNEQFF. CDR3 DNA: TGTGCCAGCAGTTCGACCGGGACTAGCGTCTACAATGAGCAGTTCTTC.

The chain uses TRBV23-1 and TRBJ2-5; 12 positions agree with TRBD1. TRBV23-1 is placed among ORFs of uncertain function. Trimming took 3 bases from V and 5 from J; bases not matched to a gene: 4. The CDR3 length is 15 residues. CDR3: CASSQGQGANETQYF. The CDR3 nucleotides are TGCGCCAGCAGTCAGGGACAGGGGGCAAACGAGACCCAGTACTTC.

The genes are TRBV9 and TRBJ2-6, with D perhaps TRBD1 or TRBD2 (6 bases each). Germline-derived CDR1 and CDR2 are SGDLS and YYNGEE. V gave up 2 bases and J gave up 1 base, with 13 bases separating them. The CDR3 is 17 amino acids. The CDR3 loop is CASSVLGGWSGANVLTF. In DNA, the CDR3 is TGTGCCAGCAGCGTCCTCGGGGGCTGGTCTGGGGCCAACGTCCTGACTTTC.

J is TRBJ2-4 and V is TRBV6-2 or TRBV6-3, with 8 bases that match TRBD1. This CDR3 contains 17 residues. Unmatched junction bases numbered 7, after V lost 2 bases and J lost 1 base. CDR1 is MNHEY, CDR2 SVGEGT, per germline. CDR3 loop: CASSYSGTGRAKNIQYF. CDR3 in DNA: TGTGCCAGCAGTTACAGTGGGACAGGTCGGGCCAAAAACATTCAGTACTTC.

The rearrangement uses TRBV11-2 and TRBJ2-7, with TRBD2 as a possible D gene (6 bases). The CDR3 has 15 residues. Between the trimmed V and J ends, which lost 1 base and 1 base, there was a span of 11 bases. Germline-derived CDR1 and CDR2 are SGHAT and FQNNGV. This CDR3 is CASSLVAVSSYEQYF. Here the CDR3 DNA reads TGTGCCAGCAGCTTAGTAGCGGTTTCATCCTACGAGCAGTACTTC. Together with reference TRBV11-2 and TRBJ2-7, the CDR3 gives the full variable domain: EAGVAQSPRYKIIEKRQSVAFWCNPISGHATLYWYQQILGQGPKLLIQFQNNGVVDDSQLPKDRFSAERLKGVDSTLKIQPAKLEDSAVYLCASSLVAVSSYEQYFGPGTRLTVT.

This rearrangement joins TRBV28 to TRBJ2-7, with 11 nucleotides matching TRBD1. The germline V gene has CDR1 MDHEN and CDR2 SYDVKM. J gave up 4 bases and V 5 bases, and 10 bases lay outside the gene matches. There are 16 residues in the CDR3. CDR3 sequence: CASSPPGTGGRYEQYF. The CDR3 region has the DNA TGTGCCAGCAGTCCCCCTGGGACAGGGGGAAGGTACGAGCAGTACTTC.

This chain links TRBV2 with TRBJ1-5, with D unclear. The V gene lost 6 bases and the J gene lost 0 bases, with 15 bases spanning the gap. Germline V gives CDR1 SNHLY, CDR2 FYNNEI. CDR3 length: 16 amino acids. CDR3 sequence: CASREREMNSNQPQHF. The DNA for the CDR3 is TGTGCCAGCAGGGAACGAGAAATGAATAGCAATCAGCCCCAGCATTTT.

This chain links TRBV19 with TRBJ1-5, with 7 positions matching TRBD1. This CDR3 contains 16 residues. Losses at the gene ends were 6 bases for V and 0 bases for J; bases not matched to a gene: 8. CDR1 is LNHDA and CDR2 is SQIVND in the germline V gene (reference sequence). The CDR3 coding sequence is TGTGCCAGTAGCCCGACAGGGCCCTATAGCAATCAGCCCCAGCATTTT. Protein: CASSPTGPYSNQPQHF.

The rearrangement joins TRBV6-5 to TRBJ1-5; no clear D. The V end lost 6 bases, the J end lost 6 bases, and 12 bases lay between the germline ends. This CDR3 has 13 residues. Germline-derived CDR1 and CDR2 are MNHEY and SVGAGI. The CDR3 DNA sequence: TGTGCCAGCAGGCACCTATGGTCTCAGCCCCAGCATTTT. As protein: CASRHLWSQPQHF.

This chain links TRBV7-8 with TRBJ2-7; no firm D call. The CDR3 sequence is 15 residues long. The V end lost 5 bases, the J end lost 0 bases, and 14 bases lay between the germline ends. Germline loops: CDR1 SGHVS, CDR2 FQNEAQ. CDR3 bases: TGTGCCAGCAGCCCGGTAGATACGAGCTCCTACGAGCAGTACTTC. The encoded protein is CASSPVDTSSYEQYF.

This chain connects TRBV6-5 to TRBJ1-1; D unclear. V was trimmed by 0 bases and J by 6 bases, leaving 14 bases between them. Germline values: CDR1 MNHEY, CDR2 SVGAGI. The length of the CDR3 is 15 residues. CDR3 DNA sequence: TGTGCCAGCAGTTACTCGGCGGGTCCCCTCGCTGAAGCTTTCTTT. The encoded protein is CASSYSAGPLAEAFF.

This rearrangement joins TRBV3-1 (or the pseudogene TRBV3-2) to TRBJ2-2; a possible D gene is TRBD2 (5 bases). The CDR3 covers 13 residues. CDR1 LGHDT and CDR2 YNNKEL come from the germline V gene (reference sequence). V lost 4 bases and J lost 7, with 10 bases in between. The CDR3 DNA reads as TGTGCCAGCAGCCGTGAGGGTTTCGGGGAGCTGTTTTTT. It specifies CASSREGFGELFF.

The chain employs TRBV7-9 and TRBJ2-6; perhaps TRBD1 as D (5 bases). Germline CDR1 reads SEHNR; CDR2 reads FQNEAQ (reference sequence). The germline V and J ends were trimmed by 2 bases and 1 base, with 9 bases remaining between them. The CDR3 length is 16 residues. The DNA of the CDR3 is TGTGCCAGCAGCTTATCTACAGGATCTGGGGCCAACGTCCTGACTTTC. Protein: CASSLSTGSGANVLTF.

V and J are TRBV18 and TRBJ2-7; weak D call: TRBD1 (5 bases). The CDR3 has 14 amino acids. CDR1 KGHSH and CDR2 LQKENI come from the germline V gene. The germline V and J ends were trimmed by 1 base and 2 bases, with 9 bases remaining between them. This CDR3 is CASSPQQDTYEQYF. The CDR3 coding sequence is TGTGCCAGCTCACCACAACAGGACACCTACGAGCAGTACTTC.

The chain employs TRBV10-3 and TRBJ1-2; tentatively, D is TRBD1 (5 bases). The CDR3 has 12 amino acids. Trimming shortened V by 8 bases and J by 8 bases, and 15 bases separated the two germline ends. Germline loops: CDR1 ENHRY, CDR2 SYGVKD. In DNA form, the CDR3 reads TGTGCCATCGCAGGGAATCTTTTCGGCTACACCTTC. It encodes CAIAGNLFGYTF.

This clone occurred once. The V and J genes are TRBV14 and TRBJ1-1, with no clear D. There are 16 residues in the CDR3. Germline V gives CDR1 SGHDN, CDR2 FVKESK. V was clipped by 1 base and J by 0 bases, with 12 bases between them. The CDR3 sequence: CASSQGDGTLNTEAFF. The CDR3 DNA follows: TGTGCCAGCAGCCAAGGGGATGGCACCTTGAACACTGAAGCTTTCTTT.

The chain recombines TRBV19 with TRBJ2-3; D uncertain. Per germline, CDR1 LNHDA and CDR2 SQIVND (reference sequence). This CDR3 is 15 amino acids long. The V end was cut by 4 bases, the J end by 4 bases, with 15 bases between. The CDR3 is CASSRGTFGADTQYF. CDR3 sequence (DNA): TGTGCCAGTAGTAGGGGTACGTTTGGGGCAGATACGCAGTATTTT.